Below are 31 T cell receptor beta chains sequenced from a single sample in a study of T cell changes during pregnancy in multiple sclerosis. The repertoire was sequenced with immunoSEQ multiplex PCR; TCRdb's copy has only in-frame clones and lacks some. The sample holds tens of thousands of clones; 92% are singletons and the top ten take 0.4% to 0.45%. The source was CD4+ T cells from peripheral blood mononuclear cells, collected in the third trimester of pregnancy. These receptors were collected from a female donor in good health, enrolled as a control in a pregnancy study.

The chain is built from TRBV7-8 and TRBJ2-7, with 7 bases identical to TRBD1. Trimming removed 4 bases from V and 0 bases from J; junction bases left unmatched: 3. The V gene's germline CDR1 is SGHVS and CDR2 FQNEAQ. The CDR3 extends over 14 amino acids. CDR3 DNA: TGTGCCAGCAGCTCGACAGGGAGCTCCTACGAGCAGTACTTC. Translation gives CASSSTGSSYEQYF.

The CDR3 here is CATGQMGTEAFF. Here the CDR3 DNA reads TGTGCCACCGGACAGATGGGCACTGAAGCTTTCTTT. V is TRBV6-1 and J is TRBJ1-1; D possibly corresponds to TRBD1 (6 bases). Germline V lookup: CDR1 MNHNS, CDR2 SASEGT. With 10 bases removed from V and 4 bases from J, the gap between germline ends came to 13 bases. This CDR3 region has 12 residues.

CDR3 protein: CASRATGGLDTQYF. In nucleotides, the CDR3 is TGTGCCAGCAGGGCTACAGGGGGCCTGGATACGCAGTATTTT. The gene calls are TRBV19 and TRBJ2-3, with 9 bases identical to TRBD1. Germline CDR1 is LNHDA and CDR2 is SQIVND (reference sequence). The CDR3 length is 14 residues. V lost 9 bases, J lost 6 bases, and 10 bases stayed unmatched. Full variable domain (outside the CDR3, taken from reference TRBV19 and TRBJ2-3): DGGITQSPKYLFRKEGQNVTLSCEQNLNHDAMYWYRQDPGQGLRLIYYSQIVNDFQKGDIAEGYSVSREKKESFPLTVTSAQKNPTAFYLCASRATGGLDTQYFGPGTRLTVL.

The rearrangement uses TRBV19 and TRBJ1-2; TRBD1 matches at 7 bases. Germline V gene data show CDR1 as LNHDA and CDR2 as SQIVND (reference sequence). The CDR3 has 14 amino acids. J lost 8 bases, V lost 6 bases, and 12 bases had no gene match. The CDR3 DNA reads TGTGCCAGTAGGCTTCTGGAGGGGGCGGGAGGCTACACCTTC. It translates to CASRLLEGAGGYTF.

The rearrangement links TRBV6-1 to TRBJ1-1; D is undetermined. Germline CDR1 is MNHNS and CDR2 is SASEGT. The CDR3 loop spans 14 amino acids. Trimming removed 8 bases from V and 0 bases from J, with 13 bases in between. CDR3 coding DNA: TGTGCCAGCCGACGGCCGGGAGTGAACACTGAAGCTTTCTTT. Residues: CASRRPGVNTEAFF.

The genes are TRBV6-6 and TRBJ2-5, with a possible D match to TRBD2 (7 bases). In germline, CDR1 is MNHNY, CDR2 SVGAGI (reference sequence). Trimming removed 2 bases at V and 3 bases at J, with 13 bases between. The CDR3 extends over 15 amino acids. The CDR3 reads CASSYGGAGEETQYF. CDR3 sequence (DNA): TGTGCCAGCAGTTACGGGGGGGCGGGTGAAGAGACCCAGTACTTC.

The chain's CDR3 is CASSERVGGRETQYF. The DNA for the CDR3 is TGTGCCAGCAGTGAACGGGTGGGGGGAAGAGAGACCCAGTACTTC. The rearrangement joins TRBV6-1 to TRBJ2-5; tentatively, D is TRBD2 (6 bases). Germline lookup yields CDR1 MNHNS and CDR2 SASEGT. The CDR3 is made up of 15 amino acids. Trimming removed 2 bases at V and 4 bases at J, with 14 bases between.

For the CDR3, the DNA is TGTGCCAGCAGCCTCTTTGGCCAGGGGATCACCGGGGAGCTGTTTTTT. This translates into CASSLFGQGITGELFF. This chain joins TRBV7-2 and TRBJ2-2; perhaps TRBD1 as D (6 bases). Germline assignment: CDR1 SGHTA and CDR2 FQGNSA. V gave up 5 bases and J gave up 4 bases, with 17 bases separating them. This CDR3 contains 16 residues.

Only one count was recorded for this clone. The genes are TRBV2 and TRBJ1-5; no clear D gene. The CDR3 has 14 residues. Germline CDR1 and CDR2: SNHLY and FYNNEI. V lost 2 bases, J lost 0 bases, and 5 bases lay in between. The CDR3 protein is CASSEQISNQPQHF. The DNA of the CDR3 is TGTGCCAGCAGTGAACAGATTAGCAATCAGCCCCAGCATTTT.

This clone was seen a single time. The chain uses TRBV6-5 and TRBJ1-6, with a possible D match to TRBD1 (6 bases). Deletions cut 5 bases from V and 10 bases from J, with 12 bases between. Germline CDR1 is MNHEY and CDR2 is SVGAGI. The CDR3 is 13 residues long. The CDR3 reads CASSNTGLSPLHF. CDR3 nucleotides: TGTGCCAGCAGTAACACAGGGTTGTCACCCCTCCACTTT.

CDR3 nucleotides: TGTGCCAGCAGCTCCAGGGAGGGCCTCGAGCAGTACTTC. It encodes CASSSREGLEQYF. The chain is built from TRBV7-9 and TRBJ2-7; TRBD2 agrees at 7 bases. V lost 4 bases and J lost 6; bases outside the gene matches: 6. Germline CDR1 is SEHNR and CDR2 is FQNEAQ (reference sequence). The CDR3 covers 13 residues.

V is TRBV5-6 and J is TRBJ2-5; the D gene is possibly TRBD2 (7 bases). Germline V CDR1 and CDR2: SGHDT, YYEEEE. V lost 2 bases to trimming and J lost 7 bases, with 18 bases between them. The CDR3 is made up of 15 amino acids. CDR3 nucleotide sequence: TGTGCCAGCAGCTTCATGGTCGGGGGGCGGGTGACCCAGTACTTC. Amino acids: CASSFMVGGRVTQYF.

V gene TRBV4-1 combines with J gene TRBJ2-1; maybe TRBD1 (6 bases). CDR3 size: 14 residues. Between the trimmed V and J ends, which lost 0 bases and 6 bases, there was a span of 9 bases. CDR1 MGHRA and CDR2 YSYEKL come from the germline V gene. The DNA for the CDR3 is TGCGCCAGCAGCCAAGACAGGACAGTCAATGAGCAGTTCTTC. This encodes CASSQDRTVNEQFF.

The rearrangement joins TRBV9 to TRBJ2-7; perhaps TRBD1 as D (6 bases). The CDR3 contains 14 residues. Trimming stripped 4 bases from V and 4 bases from J, with 15 bases between. Germline CDR1 reads SGDLS; CDR2 reads YYNGEE. The CDR3 bases are TGTGCCAGCAGCAGAGAGCCCCAGGGGTACGAGCAGTACTTC. Its translation is CASSREPQGYEQYF.

J is TRBJ1-5 and V is TRBV15; 7 bases map to TRBD1. Losses at the gene ends were 3 bases for V and 9 bases for J; bases not matched to a gene: 8. Germline V gene sequence: CDR1 LNHNV, CDR2 YYDKDF (reference sequence). The CDR3 sequence is 14 residues long. The CDR3 region is CATSSNRGLGPQHF. In DNA form, the CDR3 reads TGTGCCACCAGCAGCAACAGGGGCCTGGGGCCCCAGCATTTT. Filled out from reference TRBV15 and TRBJ1-5, the complete variable domain reads DAMVIQNPRYQVTQFGKPVTLSCSQTLNHNVMYWYQQKSSQAPKLLFHYYDKDFNNEADTPDNFQSRRPNTSFCFLDIRSPGLGDTAMYLCATSSNRGLGPQHFGDGTRLSIL.

This rearrangement joins TRBV9 to TRBJ1-3, with TRBD1 as a possible D gene (6 bases). The length of the CDR3 is 15 residues. V was cut by 0 bases and J by 7 bases, with 14 bases left in between. The germline CDR1 and CDR2 sequences are SGDLS and YYNGEE. CDR3 region: CASSVEGGGWNTIYF. The CDR3 coding sequence is TGTGCCAGCAGCGTAGAGGGCGGGGGCTGGAACACCATATATTTT. The full variable domain, rest sourced from reference TRBV9 and TRBJ1-3, is DSGVTQTPKHLITATGQRVTLRCSPRSGDLSVYWYQQSLDQGLQFLIQYYNGEERAKGNILERFSAQQFPDLHSELNLSSLELGDSALYFCASSVEGGGWNTIYFGEGSWLTVV.

This chain connects TRBV19 to TRBJ1-1; TRBD1 matches 7 bases. J was trimmed by 8 bases and V by 6 bases; bases with no gene match: 12. Per germline, CDR1 LNHDA and CDR2 SQIVND (reference sequence). The CDR3 runs 14 residues. CDR3 DNA sequence: TGTGCCAGTAGGGCTGAGGCAGGGGGATCGGAAGCTTTCTTT. It specifies CASRAEAGGSEAFF.

The genes are TRBV7-2 and TRBJ1-2; TRBD1 matches 8 bases. V shed 3 bases and J 4 bases; nucleotides not matched to a gene: 4. The CDR3 is 14 residues long. The germline gives CDR1 SGHTA, CDR2 FQGNSA. The CDR3 coding sequence is TGTGCCAGCAGCTTGTCAACAGGGGGCTATGGCTACACCTTC. It translates to CASSLSTGGYGYTF.

This rearrangement joins TRBV5-5 to TRBJ2-3; TRBD1 matches at 10 bases. V was clipped by 0 bases and J by 4 bases; unmatched bases: 5. The CDR3 is 16 residues long. CDR1 is SGHKS and CDR2 is YYEKEE in the germline V gene (reference sequence). The CDR3, as DNA: TGTGCCAGCAGCTTGGGGACAGGGGGATTTTCAGATACGCAGTATTTT. Translated: CASSLGTGGFSDTQYF. The full variable domain, with the rest looked up from reference TRBV5-5 and TRBJ2-3, is DAGVTQSPTHLIKTRGQQVTLRCSPISGHKSVSWYQQVLGQGPQFIFQYYEKEERGRGNFPDRFSARQFPNYSSELNVNALLLGDSALYLCASSLGTGGFSDTQYFGPGTRLTVL.

The rearrangement uses TRBV25-1 and TRBJ1-4, with 7 bases aligning to TRBD1. After removal of 4 bases from V and 7 bases from J, the junction contained 12 bases not matched to a gene. The CDR3 covers 16 residues. Germline V gene sequence: CDR1 MGHDK, CDR2 SYGVNS. The DNA for the CDR3 is TGTGCCAGCAGTGCGGGACAGTACGGGGTTACTGAAAAACTGTTTTTT. Translated: CASSAGQYGVTEKLFF.

This clone has only a few counts. This sequence joins TRBV19 and TRBJ1-2; 9 bases agree with TRBD1. This CDR3 comprises 14 residues. Germline V gives CDR1 LNHDA, CDR2 SQIVND (reference sequence). After removal of 5 bases from V and 8 bases from J, the junction contained 9 bases not matched to a gene. CDR3 sequence reads: CASSPRTGVGGYTF. In DNA form, the CDR3 reads TGTGCCAGTAGTCCCCGGACAGGGGTCGGGGGCTACACCTTC.

The chain carries TRBV27 and TRBJ1-2; 8 bases agree with TRBD1. The CDR3 contains 13 residues. Germline V CDR1 and CDR2: MNHEY, SMNVEV (reference sequence). Trimming at V came to 3 bases and at J to 8 bases, leaving 5 bases not matched to a gene. The chain's CDR3 is CASSFGQGGGYTF. DNA of the CDR3: TGTGCCAGCAGTTTCGGACAGGGAGGAGGCTACACCTTC.

The J gene is TRBJ1-1, the V gene TRBV7-2; D unresolved. V lost 4 bases to trimming and J lost 6 bases, with 6 bases between them. Germline V gene lookup returns CDR1 SGHTA and CDR2 FQGNSA. This CDR3 has 11 amino acids. Written as DNA, the CDR3 is TGTGCCAGCAGCTCCTCAGCTGAAGCTTTCTTT. Its protein is CASSSSAEAFF.

The J gene is TRBJ1-2, the V gene TRBV7-9; 7 positions agree with TRBD1. Unmatched junction bases numbered 7, after V lost 4 bases and J lost 8 bases. The CDR3 sequence is 13 residues long. Germline V gene lookup returns CDR1 SEHNR and CDR2 FQNEAQ (reference sequence). CDR3 region: CASSYDRVAGYTF. In DNA, the CDR3 is TGTGCCAGCAGCTACGACAGGGTAGCGGGCTACACCTTC.

This chain uses TRBV5-6 with TRBJ1-1, with 10 bases aligning to TRBD1. V was clipped by 4 bases and J by 10 bases; unmatched bases: 13. This CDR3 has 15 amino acids. Germline assignment: CDR1 SGHDT and CDR2 YYEEEE. CDR3 in amino acids: CASSIDRGQRNGAFF. Written as DNA, the CDR3 is TGTGCCAGCAGCATCGACAGGGGGCAGAGAAACGGAGCTTTCTTT.

This chain links TRBV29-1 with TRBJ1-6, with 8 bases identical to TRBD1. This CDR3 is 13 amino acids long. Unmatched junction bases numbered 4, after V lost 5 bases and J lost 7 bases. Germline-derived CDR1 and CDR2 are SQVTM and ANQGSEA. CDR3 sequence: CSVSDRANSPLHF. The CDR3 bases are TGCAGCGTTTCGGACAGGGCCAATTCACCCCTCCACTTT.

This clone was found once. The chain joins TRBV27 to TRBJ2-1, with 13 bases fitting TRBD2. V gave up 4 bases and J gave up 7 bases; unmatched junction bases: 10. Per the germline V gene, CDR1 is MNHEY and CDR2 is SMNVEV (reference sequence). The CDR3 contains 17 residues. CDR3 nucleotide sequence: TGTGCCAGCAGTTCCCGGACTAGCGGGGGCCCGGTTAATGAGCAGTTCTTC. This codes for CASSSRTSGGPVNEQFF.

The rearrangement links TRBV28 to TRBJ1-1; D remains unclear. The CDR3 consists of 15 residues. Germline values: CDR1 MDHEN, CDR2 SYDVKM. The V and J ends lost 1 base and 10 bases respectively, with 19 bases between them. CDR3 amino acids: CASSLSAVGSGVAFF. The CDR3, as DNA: TGTGCCAGCAGTTTATCGGCGGTTGGCTCTGGTGTAGCTTTCTTT.

This clone was counted between two and nine times. The chain has TRBV5-1 and TRBJ1-1; D is ambiguous. V was pared by 4 bases and J by 1 base, with 11 bases between. This CDR3 is 14 amino acids long. Germline CDR1 reads SGHRS; CDR2 reads YFSETQ. CDR3 sequence: CASSRQGENTEAFF. The DNA of the CDR3 is TGCGCCAGCAGCCGCCAAGGAGAGAACACTGAAGCTTTCTTT.

This chain connects TRBV6-1 to TRBJ2-1; 8 nucleotides line up with TRBD1. After removal of 7 bases from V and 1 base from J, the junction contained 3 bases not matched to a gene. Germline V lookup: CDR1 MNHNS, CDR2 SASEGT. The CDR3 contains 14 residues. CDR3: CASTRDRSYNEQFF. The CDR3 region has the DNA TGTGCCAGCACGCGGGACAGGTCCTACAATGAGCAGTTCTTC.

The chain uses TRBV7-2 and TRBJ2-7; no firm D call. The V gene's germline CDR1 is SGHTA and CDR2 FQGNSA. The CDR3 has 12 residues. Trimming cost V 1 base and J 3 bases, with 4 bases left between them. The DNA for the CDR3 is TGTGCCAGCAGCTTAGATCACTACGAGCAGTACTTC. It translates to CASSLDHYEQYF.